This T cell receptor (beta chain) derives from a study of blood T cells in healthy people across ages. This CDR3 contains 15 residues. V gave up 6 bases and J gave up 5 bases; unmatched junction bases: 7. Germline V gives CDR1 SGHDN, CDR2 FVKESK. With respect to this clonotype: The antigen remains undetermined.

General study results and limits: Per million T cells, TCR beta diversity dropped about linearly as age rose.

Sample-barcoded 5' priming and a J-beta primer mix drove a second PCR of roughly 7 to 11 cycles. The template-switch adaptor, which had 12 random nucleotides, put a tag on each cDNA molecule. TCRdb re-derived calls from the 5' RACE reads in MiXCR, one entry per CDR3 protein. The sample holds around 800,000 distinct CDR3 sequences; approximately 59% are singletons and the top ten take 28%. This sequence originates from a man aged 25-45 years in good health. The genes are TRBV14 and TRBJ2-1; 10 bases are shared with TRBD2. Sequencing used blood. DNA of the CDR3: TGTGCCAGCAGACCCCTAGCGGGGGATCACAATGAGCAGTTCTTC. The encoded protein is CASRPLAGDHNEQFF.